This passage covers 16 T cell receptor beta chains from one sample sequenced in a study of T-cell memory formation after mild COVID-19. TCRdb processed the 5' RACE reads anew with MiXCR; each CDR3 protein has one entry. This table has around 530,000 distinct CDR3 sequences, less than 25% appearing once. Sample: PBMCs or a T cell subset sorted from them (not recorded which). Receptors originate from an adult woman who had mild COVID-19 (a few samples of this study predate the infection). Cell type and time point are not known.

This chain links TRBV28 with TRBJ1-2, with no clear D. Germline CDR1 and CDR2: MDHEN and SYDVKM. The CDR3 extends over 14 amino acids. V shed 7 bases and J shed 4 bases, with 16 bases lying between them. CDR3 sequence (DNA): TGTGCCAGCAACCTATTTGGAAGGTCCTATGGCTACACCTTC. This encodes CASNLFGRSYGYTF.

The chain employs TRBV18 and TRBJ1-5; no definite D call. There are 13 residues in the CDR3. CDR1 and CDR2 (germline): KGHSH, LQKENI. V was shortened by 5 bases and J by 4 bases, with 9 bases between the two germline ends. CDR3 DNA sequence: TGTGCCAGCTCAATTGGTGGGAATCAGCCCCAGCATTTT. Translated, it gives CASSIGGNQPQHF.

Only a few counts were recorded for this clonotype. V gene TRBV12-3 or TRBV12-4 combines with J gene TRBJ2-2; D perhaps matches TRBD1 (7 bases). Trimming left V 2 bases short and J 7 bases short, with 14 bases between. The CDR3 loop spans 15 amino acids. The CDR3 DNA reads TGTGCCAGCAGTTTACAGGGGGGTATGGACGGGGAGCTGTTTTTT. Protein product: CASSLQGGMDGELFF.

This chain uses TRBV12-3 or TRBV12-4 with TRBJ1-5, with 7 bases that match TRBD1. The length of the CDR3 is 14 residues. The V and J ends lost 5 bases and 6 bases, in that order; junction bases with no gene match: 7. As DNA, the CDR3 is TGTGCCAGCAGTCGACAGGGTAGTAGTCAGCCCCAGCATTTT. It yields the protein CASSRQGSSQPQHF.

This clonotype showed up just a few times. The V gene is TRBV7-2, the J gene TRBJ1-5; no clear D. CDR1 is SGHTA, CDR2 FQGNSA, per germline. V lost 5 bases and J lost 6, with 14 bases in between. The CDR3 consists of 14 residues. CDR3 sequence: CASSAAHPGQPQHF. The DNA of the CDR3 is TGTGCCAGCAGCGCGGCTCACCCGGGTCAGCCCCAGCATTTT. Full variable domain (outside the CDR3, taken from reference TRBV7-2 and TRBJ1-5): GAGVSQSPSNKVTEKGKDVELRCDPISGHTALYWYRQSLGQGLEFLIYFQGNSAPDKSGLPSDRFSAERTGGSVSTLTIQRTQQEDSAVYLCASSAAHPGQPQHFGDGTRLSIL.

This clonotype has more than one count but fewer than ten. For the CDR3, the DNA is TGTGCCTGGGGTAGACTAGCGGGGAGAGAGACCCAGTACTTC. Residues: CAWGRLAGRETQYF. The chain has TRBV30 and TRBJ2-5; 11 bases are a match to TRBD2. Germline CDR1 is GTSNPN and CDR2 is SVGIG (reference sequence). CDR3 size: 14 residues. J was trimmed by 4 bases and V by 5 bases; bases with no gene match: 6.

This sequence joins TRBV6-4 and TRBJ2-7; no clear D gene. There are 15 residues in the CDR3. Germline loops: CDR1 MRHNA, CDR2 SNTAGT. V gave up 5 bases and J gave up 0 bases, with 14 bases separating them. CDR3 amino acids: CASSTAPGDSYEQYF. The CDR3 region has the DNA TGTGCCAGCAGTACCGCGCCCGGAGACTCCTACGAGCAGTACTTC.

The chain uses TRBV7-9 and TRBJ1-5; D is unclear. The CDR3 has 17 amino acids. Germline lookup yields CDR1 SEHNR and CDR2 FQNEAQ (reference sequence). V lost 8 bases and J lost 0, with 20 bases in between. The CDR3 loop is CASAAFGEGISNQPQHF. The CDR3, as DNA: TGTGCCAGCGCCGCTTTCGGTGAGGGTATTAGCAATCAGCCCCAGCATTTT.

The V gene is TRBV5-6, the J gene TRBJ2-4, with D perhaps TRBD1 or TRBD2 (5 bases each). Germline V lookup: CDR1 SGHDT, CDR2 YYEEEE. The V gene lost 2 bases and the J gene lost 3 bases, with 15 bases spanning the gap. The CDR3 has 16 residues. CDR3 region: CASSFTEGYGKNIQYF. DNA of the CDR3: TGTGCCAGCAGCTTCACCGAGGGGTACGGCAAAAACATTCAGTACTTC.

A few counts support this clonotype. The V gene is TRBV7-2, the J gene TRBJ2-7; D possibly corresponds to TRBD1 (6 bases). V was shortened by 4 bases and J by 2 bases, with 12 bases between the two germline ends. The CDR3 totals 14 residues. Germline V gene lookup returns CDR1 SGHTA and CDR2 FQGNSA. CDR3 protein: CASSWGQTPYEQYF. The CDR3, as DNA: TGTGCCAGCAGCTGGGGGCAGACACCCTACGAGCAGTACTTC.

The chain is built from TRBV5-1 and TRBJ1-4; 7 positions agree with TRBD1. Germline V gene data show CDR1 as SGHRS and CDR2 as YFSETQ. Trimming took 5 bases from V and 0 from J; bases not matched to a gene: 4. This CDR3 is built from 15 residues. CDR3 in amino acids: CASSSTGSTNEKLFF. The DNA for the CDR3 is TGCGCCAGCAGTTCGACAGGGTCAACTAATGAAAAACTGTTTTTT.

Remarks on this clonotype: The junction does not match germline at one end; this may be a read error. This chain joins TRBV24-1 and TRBJ2-2; D is perhaps TRBD2 (6 bases). The length of the CDR3 is 15 residues. Germline V gene data show CDR1 as KGHDR and CDR2 as SFDVKD. The CDR3 loop is CATSDFSGNTGELFF. CDR3 bases: TGTGCCACCAGCGATTTTAGCGGTAACACCGGGGAGCTGTTTTTT.

In its sample, this clonotype was seen a few times. This chain joins TRBV4-1 and TRBJ2-1, with D perhaps TRBD1 (6 bases). The CDR3 consists of 14 residues. Between the trimmed V and J ends, which lost 3 bases and 5 bases, there was a span of 11 bases. CDR1 MGHRA and CDR2 YSYEKL come from the germline V gene. The CDR3 bases are TGCGCCAGCAGCCAGCACGGACAGAACAATGAGCAGTTCTTC. This translates into CASSQHGQNNEQFF.

This clonotype showed up just a few times. The rearrangement uses TRBV21-1 and TRBJ1-2; TRBD1 is the table's D call, not checked against the DNA. TRBV21-1 is a pseudogene. This CDR3 has 18 amino acids. The CDR3 DNA reads TGTGCCAGCAGCAAAGTGGGCAATCAGGGTATCACTAACTATGGCTACACCTTC. Residues: CASSKVGNQGITNYGYTF.

The rearrangement links TRBV7-2 to TRBJ2-5; TRBD2 aligns across 10 bases. Losses at the gene ends were 4 bases for V and 2 bases for J; bases not matched to a gene: 10. Looked up from germline, CDR1 is SGHTA and CDR2 is FQGNSA. The CDR3 covers 17 residues. The CDR3 here is CASSWNGAGGGQETQYF. The DNA for the CDR3 is TGTGCCAGCAGCTGGAATGGAGCGGGAGGGGGTCAAGAGACCCAGTACTTC.

The genes are TRBV6-5 and TRBJ2-1; a possible D gene is TRBD2 (6 bases). Per germline, CDR1 MNHEY and CDR2 SVGAGI. This CDR3 is built from 16 residues. Trimming left V 5 bases short and J 5 bases short, with 19 bases between. DNA of the CDR3: TGTGCCAGCAGTCGACTAGTAGCTGGTTCGGACAATGAGCAGTTCTTC. It specifies CASSRLVAGSDNEQFF.